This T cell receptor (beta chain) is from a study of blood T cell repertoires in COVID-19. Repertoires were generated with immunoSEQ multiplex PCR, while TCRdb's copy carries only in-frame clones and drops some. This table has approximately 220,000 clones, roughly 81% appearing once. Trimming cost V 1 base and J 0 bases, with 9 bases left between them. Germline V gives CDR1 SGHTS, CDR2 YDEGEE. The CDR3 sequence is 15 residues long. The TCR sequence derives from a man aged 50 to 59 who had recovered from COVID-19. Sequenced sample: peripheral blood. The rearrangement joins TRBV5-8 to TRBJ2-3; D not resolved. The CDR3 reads CASSLRGDSTDTQYF. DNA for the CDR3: TGTGCCAGCAGCTTGCGCGGTGACAGCACAGATACGCAGTATTTT.